These T cell receptor beta chains were read from a single sample in a study of blood T cell repertoires in COVID-19. The assay was immunoSEQ multiplex PCR, and TCRdb's table has in-frame clones only and misses some. The sample holds hundreds of thousands of clones, approximately 80% seen once. Sample: PBMCs or T cells enriched from blood (not recorded which). These receptors originate from a man aged 25-40 years with acute COVID-19. Each CDR3 is given with its conserved first and last residue. The D gene is left open where the match is weak. The listing skips clone size in some rows; elsewhere it reads once, few, many or a size class.

V gene	J gene	clone size	D gene	CDR3 protein	CDR3 DNA
TRBV7-9	TRBJ1-2	-	-	CASSLGPEITNYGYTF	TGTGCCAGCAGCTTAGGGCCAGAAATTACTAACTATGGCTACACCTTC
TRBV6-5	TRBJ1-5	-	TRBD1	CASTQGGNQPQHF	TGTGCCAGCACCCAGGGGGGCAATCAGCCCCAGCATTTT
TRBV13	TRBJ2-3	-	TRBD2	CASSWGGSRRDTQYF	TGTGCCAGCAGCTGGGGGGGTAGCCGTCGGGATACGCAGTATTTT
TRBV28	TRBJ1-2	-	-	CASSFPGGGGYYTF	TGTGCCAGCAGTTTCCCCGGGGGAGGGGGTTACTACACCTTC
TRBV7-7	TRBJ2-2	-	TRBD2	CASSSGLAGGKAGELFF	TGTGCCAGCAGCTCGGGACTAGCGGGGGGAAAAGCCGGGGAGCTGTTTTTT
TRBV5-6	TRBJ2-7	few	-	CASSRRGEQYF	TGTGCCAGCAGCCGACGGGGCGAGCAGTACTTC
TRBV9	TRBJ1-6	-	-	CASSADSLYSPLHF	TGTGCCAGCAGCGCCGACAGCCTCTATTCACCCCTCCACTTT
TRBV20-1	TRBJ2-5	-	-	CSAQYGETQYF	TGCAGTGCCCAGTATGGAGAGACCCAGTACTTC
TRBV5-1	TRBJ2-2	-	-	CASSLGHAGGELFF	TGCGCCAGCAGCTTGGGACATGCGGGCGGGGAGCTGTTTTTT
TRBV2	TRBJ1-2	-	TRBD1	CASQEGTGGSYGYTF	TGTGCTTCGCAGGAGGGGACAGGGGGCAGCTATGGCTACACCTTC
TRBV2	TRBJ2-1	-	TRBD2	CASHGLAENEQFF	TGTGCCAGCCACGGACTAGCGGAGAATGAGCAGTTCTTC
TRBV10-1	TRBJ2-4	-	-	CASSESQGNIQYF	TGCGCCAGCAGTGAGAGTCAGGGAAACATTCAGTACTTC
TRBV30	TRBJ1-2	-	-	CAGTGAPLGYTF	TGTGCCGGAACGGGAGCCCCGCTAGGCTACACCTTC
TRBV5-1	TRBJ1-1	-	-	CASSLMQGLNTEAFF	TGCGCCAGCAGCTTGATGCAGGGATTGAACACTGAAGCTTTCTTT
TRBV9	TRBJ1-4	once	-	CASTPEPGYEKLFF	TGTGCCAGCACCCCCGAGCCGGGGTATGAAAAACTGTTTTTT
TRBV19	TRBJ2-7	-	-	CASSISVSGYEQYF	TGTGCCAGTAGCATATCAGTCTCAGGTTACGAGCAGTACTTC
TRBV5-1	TRBJ1-2	-	-	CASSWTATNYGYTF	TGCGCCAGCAGCTGGACAGCAACTAACTATGGCTACACCTTC
TRBV5-6	TRBJ1-5	-	-	CASSWRGRPVPQHF	TGTGCCAGCAGCTGGAGGGGACGGCCTGTGCCCCAGCATTTT
TRBV4-1	TRBJ2-3	-	-	CASSQVPGEQDTQYF	TGCGCCAGCAGCCAAGTCCCAGGGGAGCAGGATACGCAGTATTTT
TRBV19	TRBJ1-5	-	-	CATRPNQGSNQPQHF	TGTGCCACCCGTCCGAACCAGGGTAGCAATCAGCCCCAGCATTTT
TRBV15	TRBJ2-1	-	TRBD2	CATSRENITSGGNEQFF	TGTGCCACCAGCAGAGAAAACATTACTAGCGGTGGGAATGAGCAGTTCTTC
TRBV6-5	TRBJ2-1	once	-	CASSPLGGGNEQFF	TGTGCCAGCAGCCCCCTAGGAGGAGGGAATGAGCAGTTCTTC
TRBV6-5	TRBJ1-4	-	-	CASSDGGRNEKLFF	TGTGCCAGCAGCGACGGGGGGCGGAATGAAAAACTGTTTTTT
TRBV9	TRBJ1-3	-	-	CASSVGNSLSGNTIYF	TGTGCCAGCAGCGTAGGTAACAGCCTCTCTGGAAACACCATATATTTT